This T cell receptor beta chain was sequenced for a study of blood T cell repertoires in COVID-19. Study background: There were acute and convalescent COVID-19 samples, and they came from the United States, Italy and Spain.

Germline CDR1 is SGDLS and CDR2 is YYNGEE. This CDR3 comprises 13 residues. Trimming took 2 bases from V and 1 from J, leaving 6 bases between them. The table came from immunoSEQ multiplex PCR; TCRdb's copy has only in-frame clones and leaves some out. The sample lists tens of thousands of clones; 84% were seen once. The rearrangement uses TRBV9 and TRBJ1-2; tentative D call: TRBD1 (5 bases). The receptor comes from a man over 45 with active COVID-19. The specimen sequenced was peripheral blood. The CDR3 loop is CASSVDSNYGYTF. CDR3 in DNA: TGTGCCAGCAGCGTCGACAGTAACTATGGCTACACCTTC.